The 22 T cell receptor beta chains below were found in one sample sequenced in a study of PD-1 blockade in mismatch repair-deficient tumors. Libraries were prepared by immunoSEQ multiplex PCR; TCRdb keeps only in-frame clonotypes and omits some of them. The sample contains about 100,000 clones, over 65% of which appear only once. The input for sequencing was peripheral blood, taken around 8 months after starting pembrolizumab. The source of these receptors is an adult with mismatch repair-deficient cancer.

The genes are TRBV6-6 and TRBJ2-7, with 12 bases that match TRBD2. This CDR3 spans 14 amino acids. The germline gives CDR1 MNHNY, CDR2 SVGAGI (reference sequence). Trimming cost V 6 bases and J 4 bases; bases outside gene matches: 4. DNA for the CDR3: TGTGCCAGCAGGACTAGCGGGAGTCCGTACGAGCAGTACTTC. Translating gives CASRTSGSPYEQYF.

The V call is TRBV4-3, the J call TRBJ1-1; tentatively, D is TRBD1 (5 bases). The germline V gene has CDR1 LGHNA and CDR2 YSLEER. The CDR3 spans 15 residues. V was clipped by 1 base and J by 6 bases, with 15 bases between them. CDR3 amino acids: CASSQGGLTAPEAFF. CDR3 sequence (DNA): TGCGCCAGCAGCCAAGGAGGTCTGACAGCCCCTGAAGCTTTCTTT.

The V gene is TRBV19, the J gene TRBJ2-3; tentatively, D is TRBD1 (5 bases). Looked up from germline, CDR1 is LNHDA and CDR2 is SQIVND (reference sequence). CDR3 length: 14 amino acids. V lost 10 bases to trimming and J lost 4 bases, with 18 bases between them. The CDR3 loop is CATTANRRPDTQYF. The CDR3 DNA reads as TGTGCCACCACCGCAAACAGGCGTCCAGATACGCAGTATTTT.

V is TRBV18 and J is TRBJ2-6; D ambiguous. Germline V gene data show CDR1 as KGHSH and CDR2 as LQKENI. The CDR3 has 17 amino acids. V was cut by 4 bases and J by 0 bases, with 13 bases left in between. The CDR3 spells CASSRESGSSGANVLTF. The CDR3 bases are TGTGCCAGCTCACGCGAAAGTGGAAGCTCTGGGGCCAACGTCCTGACTTTC. Combining the CDR3 with reference TRBV18 and TRBJ2-6 gives the whole variable domain NAGVMQNPRHLVRRRGQEARLRCSPMKGHSHVYWYRQLPEEGLKFMVYLQKENIIDESGMPKERFSAEFPKEGPSILRIQQVVRGDSAAYFCASSRESGSSGANVLTFGAGSRLTVL.

The chain combines TRBV12-2 with TRBJ1-2; the table's D call TRBD1 went unverified against the DNA. TRBV12-2 is classified as a pseudogene. The CDR3 sequence is 17 residues long. CDR3 protein: CASRLKGTADRKYGYTF. CDR3 nucleotides: TGTGCAAGTCGCTTAAAGGGGACAGCCGACCGTAAATATGGCTACACCTTC.

The chain links TRBV11-3 to TRBJ2-3, with a tentative D call TRBD1 (5 bases). V lost 5 bases to trimming and J lost 1 base, with 10 bases between them. The length of the CDR3 is 14 residues. Germline loops: CDR1 SGHNT, CDR2 YENEEA. The chain's CDR3 is CASSLRAGTDTQYF. CDR3 bases: TGTGCCAGCAGCCTCAGGGCCGGCACAGATACGCAGTATTTT.

The chain couples TRBV15 to TRBJ2-1; D could derive from TRBD1 or TRBD2 (5 bases each). Trimming cost V 1 base and J 0 bases, with 7 bases left between them. This CDR3 has 15 residues. Germline CDR1 and CDR2: LNHNV and YYDKDF (reference sequence). The CDR3 loop is CATSRGGISYNEQFF. The CDR3 DNA follows: TGTGCCACCAGCAGAGGGGGGATCTCCTACAATGAGCAGTTCTTC. Filled out from reference TRBV15 and TRBJ2-1, the complete variable domain reads DAMVIQNPRYQVTQFGKPVTLSCSQTLNHNVMYWYQQKSSQAPKLLFHYYDKDFNNEADTPDNFQSRRPNTSFCFLDIRSPGLGDTAMYLCATSRGGISYNEQFFGPGTRLTVL.

The chain couples TRBV6-5 to TRBJ1-2; TRBD1 matches at 8 bases. The CDR3 length is 14 residues. The germline V gene encodes CDR1 MNHEY and CDR2 SVGAGI. The junction had 9 bases not matched to a gene; V was cut back by 6 bases and J by 6 bases. CDR3 in amino acids: CASREWTGTNGYTF. For the CDR3, the DNA is TGTGCCAGCAGAGAATGGACAGGGACTAATGGCTACACCTTC.

The gene calls are TRBV18 and TRBJ2-7, with 7 positions matching TRBD1. The CDR3 covers 14 residues. Germline lookup yields CDR1 KGHSH and CDR2 LQKENI. The trim removed 3 bases at V and 2 bases at J, leaving 4 bases unmatched. CDR3 protein: CASSPKDRTYEQYF. CDR3 DNA sequence: TGTGCCAGCTCACCCAAGGACAGGACCTACGAGCAGTACTTC.

The chain couples TRBV19 to TRBJ2-5, with TRBD1 matching over 8 bases. Trimming took 4 bases from V and 5 from J; bases not matched to a gene: 6. The germline CDR1 and CDR2 sequences are LNHDA and SQIVND (reference sequence). The CDR3 runs to 14 residues. The CDR3 region is CASSTQGAMETQYF. The DNA for the CDR3 is TGTGCCAGTAGTACCCAGGGGGCGATGGAGACCCAGTACTTC.

The rearrangement joins TRBV10-3 to TRBJ1-4; the D gene is possibly TRBD1 (5 bases). Per the germline V gene, CDR1 is ENHRY and CDR2 is SYGVKD. Trimming took 4 bases from V and 8 from J, leaving 11 bases between them. The CDR3 contains 13 residues. The CDR3 loop reads CAISGDLNEKLFF. Here the CDR3 DNA reads TGTGCCATCAGTGGGGACTTGAACGAAAAACTGTTTTTT.

The chain links TRBV11-2 to TRBJ1-2; possibly TRBD1 for D (5 bases). The CDR3 extends over 13 amino acids. V shed 5 bases and J shed 6 bases, with 13 bases lying between them. Germline V gene data show CDR1 as SGHAT and CDR2 as FQNNGV. CDR3 DNA: TGTGCCAGCAGCCCGACCCCAGGGAATGGCTACACCTTC. Translation: CASSPTPGNGYTF. The full variable domain, in which reference TRBV11-2 and TRBJ1-2 provide the parts outside the CDR3, is EAGVAQSPRYKIIEKRQSVAFWCNPISGHATLYWYQQILGQGPKLLIQFQNNGVVDDSQLPKDRFSAERLKGVDSTLKIQPAKLEDSAVYLCASSPTPGNGYTFGSGTRLTVV.

This clone has more than one count but fewer than ten. J is TRBJ2-1 and V is TRBV9, with D unresolved. The CDR3 is 12 amino acids. The ends were cut back, 0 bases at V and 8 bases at J, with 6 bases in the middle. Germline values: CDR1 SGDLS, CDR2 YYNGEE. CDR3 loop: CASSVVWDEQFF. CDR3 bases: TGTGCCAGCAGCGTAGTGTGGGATGAGCAGTTCTTC.

The chain recombines TRBV19 with TRBJ2-2, with D possibly matching TRBD2 (5 bases). This CDR3 spans 13 amino acids. V was trimmed by 10 bases and J by 7 bases, leaving 16 bases between them. The germline V gene encodes CDR1 LNHDA and CDR2 SQIVND (reference sequence). DNA of the CDR3: TGTGCCACCCGAGGGCCGGGTGGCGGGGAGCTGTTTTTT. Protein product: CATRGPGGGELFF.

This chain links TRBV11-2 with TRBJ1-2; 8 bases line up with TRBD1. CDR3 size: 14 residues. The trim removed 1 base at V and 6 bases at J, leaving 4 bases unmatched. CDR1 and CDR2 from the germline V gene are SGHAT and FQNNGV. The CDR3 DNA reads TGTGCCAGCAGCTTAGGGACAGGGCCTCATGGCTACACCTTC. Protein product: CASSLGTGPHGYTF.

The chain recombines TRBV11-3 with TRBJ1-2; D remains unclear. The CDR3 length is 14 residues. V was shortened by 0 bases and J by 4 bases, with 9 bases between the two germline ends. CDR1 and CDR2 from the germline V gene are SGHNT and YENEEA. CDR3 loop: CASSLDGIGYGYTF. In nucleotides, the CDR3 is TGTGCCAGCAGCTTAGATGGGATTGGCTATGGCTACACCTTC.

The chain uses TRBV6-6 and TRBJ1-2; the D gene is possibly TRBD1 (6 bases). Germline CDR1 MNHNY, CDR2 SVGAGI (reference sequence). The CDR3 consists of 14 residues. Between the trimmed V and J ends, which lost 6 bases and 4 bases, there was a span of 15 bases. The CDR3 coding sequence is TGTGCCAGCAGCCAACCTGACAGGCTCTATGGCTACACCTTC. It encodes CASSQPDRLYGYTF.

This clone was picked up one time. The chain couples TRBV6-1 to TRBJ1-5; the match to TRBD1 covers 7 bases. V trimming: 4 bases; J trimming: 0 bases; junction bases outside the gene matches: 9. Looked up from germline, CDR1 is MNHNS and CDR2 is SASEGT. There are 17 residues in the CDR3. CDR3 bases: TGTGCCAGCAGTGGGGGGGACAGCCACTATAGCAATCAGCCCCAGCATTTT. This encodes CASSGGDSHYSNQPQHF.

V usage is TRBV6-1 and J usage is TRBJ1-2, with D tentatively TRBD1 (5 bases). This CDR3 contains 15 residues. Trimming left V 4 bases short and J 0 bases short, with 12 bases between. Germline V CDR1 and CDR2: MNHNS, SASEGT. The CDR3 is CASSARGGANYGYTF. The DNA for the CDR3 is TGTGCCAGCAGTGCCCGCGGGGGAGCTAACTATGGCTACACCTTC.

The chain joins TRBV4-1 to TRBJ2-1; 8 bases map to TRBD2. Germline V gene lookup returns CDR1 MGHRA and CDR2 YSYEKL. The CDR3 spans 16 residues. With 3 bases clipped from V and 0 bases from J, the junction kept 4 bases outside the gene matches. For the CDR3, the DNA is TGCGCCAGCAGCCAGAATCTAGCGGGCTCCTACAATGAGCAGTTCTTC. Protein sequence: CASSQNLAGSYNEQFF.

The rearrangement links TRBV25-1 to TRBJ2-7, with D perhaps matching TRBD2 (6 bases). The CDR3 totals 15 residues. Per the germline V gene, CDR1 is MGHDK and CDR2 is SYGVNS. With 1 base removed from V and 3 bases from J, the gap between germline ends came to 13 bases. The CDR3 reads CASSEFVGGGYEQYF. CDR3 DNA sequence: TGTGCCAGCAGTGAATTTGTGGGGGGAGGCTACGAGCAGTACTTC.

CDR3 region: CASSISGDPGDTQYF. The CDR3 coding sequence is TGTGCCAGTAGTATCTCAGGGGACCCCGGGGATACGCAGTATTTT. This rearrangement joins TRBV19 to TRBJ2-3; D may be TRBD1 (6 bases). Per the germline V gene, CDR1 is LNHDA and CDR2 is SQIVND (reference sequence). The V end lost 3 bases, the J end lost 6 bases, and 16 bases lay between the germline ends. The CDR3 runs to 15 residues. Looking up the rest from reference TRBV19 and TRBJ2-3 gives the full variable domain: DGGITQSPKYLFRKEGQNVTLSCEQNLNHDAMYWYRQDPGQGLRLIYYSQIVNDFQKGDIAEGYSVSREKKESFPLTVTSAQKNPTAFYLCASSISGDPGDTQYFGPGTRLTVL.